The sequence of this T cell receptor beta chain was determined in a study of shared clonotypes between healthy human individuals. Broader study findings: Clonotypes that were shared across a few donors made up around 4.6% of naive CD4 clonotypes.

This clone appeared a single time. Its antigen remains unidentified. Assay: immunoSEQ multiplex PCR; the TCRdb copy retains only in-frame clones and omits some. The sample has some 2,000,000 clones, around 95% seen once. Trimming cost V 8 bases and J 0 bases; bases outside gene matches: 4. Per germline, CDR1 GTSNPN and CDR2 SVGIG (reference sequence). This CDR3 is 12 amino acids long. This chain links TRBV30 with TRBJ2-7; the match to TRBD2 covers 7 bases. This TCR was sampled from a man aged 18-30 years in good health. Sequencing input: naive CD4+ T cells sorted from blood. Noted subset: CD45RA+ positively selected. Here the CDR3 DNA reads TGTGCCGGCGGCGGGAGCTCCTACGAGCAGTACTTC. Translation: CAGGGSSYEQYF.